This is a list of T cell receptor beta chains from one sample in a study of Graves' ophthalmopathy and Graves' hyperthyroidism. TCRdb redid the calling of the multiplex PCR reads with MiXCR, one entry per CDR3 protein. The sample holds around 520,000 distinct CDR3 sequences, approximately 37% seen once. The specimen was peripheral blood or thyroid tissue (not recorded which). The receptor set was obtained from an adult man with Graves' hyperthyroidism. CDR3s include the opening cysteine and the closing phenylalanine or tryptophan. The order of the fields is V gene, J gene, CDR3 protein.

>TRBV27|TRBJ2-7
CASSLSTGTGGGKYF
>TRBV12-3/TRBV12-4|TRBJ1-5
CASSLDGYEQPQHF
>TRBV7-2|TRBJ2-7
CASSYGTSGAPYEQYF
>TRBV7-6|TRBJ1-6
CASSLGDSSYNSPLHF
>TRBV2|TRBJ1-1
CARGWQGSFF
>TRBV29-1|TRBJ2-2
CSVEGGDSGELFF
>TRBV20-1|TRBJ1-5
CSARPGAQHF
>TRBV2|TRBJ2-5
CATQGRETQYF
>TRBV6-5|TRBJ1-1
CASSEVLTEAFF
>TRBV19|TRBJ1-3
CASSISPGTGNTIYF
>TRBV12-3/TRBV12-4|TRBJ2-7
CASSRTSGTYEQYF
>TRBV20-1|TRBJ2-2
CSAIRLAGVPTGELSF
>TRBV20-1|TRBJ2-2
CSARQLAGGHTGELFF
>TRBV5-6|TRBJ1-5
CASRRAGAGNQPQHF
>TRBV29-1|TRBJ1-6
CSVAPRGEGSYNSPLHF
>TRBV20-1|TRBJ2-3
CSAERQGRSTDTQYF
>TRBV20-1|TRBJ2-2
CSARVLAGGLNGELFF
>TRBV3-1|TRBJ1-6
CASSPELQALISPLHF
>TRBV2|TRBJ2-5
CASSDHGGAGQPQYF
>TRBV7-2|TRBJ1-2
CASSLIPGYGYTF
>TRBV3-1|TRBJ2-5
CASSHFRTTAGETQYF
>TRBV15|TRBJ1-5
CATSVLVTNQPQHF
>TRBV11-2|TRBJ1-2
CASSLSQVSHGYTF
>TRBV4-1|TRBJ2-7
CASSQASQGSYEQYF
>TRBV2|TRBJ2-7
CASSEATDNRGLTYEQYF
>TRBV20-1|TRBJ2-7
CSARSSGLAGTNSYEQYF
>TRBV5-1|TRBJ1-5
CASSKETGVSNQPQHF
>TRBV10-3|TRBJ1-2
CASSDGRGTGYTF
>TRBV29-1|TRBJ2-4
CSVEEGVQYF
>TRBV5-8|TRBJ1-2
CASSPRQAHGYTF
>TRBV25-1|TRBJ1-6
CASSDPYSPLHF
>TRBV6-1|TRBJ1-6
CASSATTPPTGPPLHF
>TRBV6-5|TRBJ1-2
CASSYRQGAFVHGYTF
>TRBV15|TRBJ2-5
CATSREALLGETQYF